This section outlines one TCR beta chain sequence together with its context. The antigen is unknown. The sequencing template was cDNA reverse transcribed from extracted RNA. The repertoire was sequenced with immunoSEQ multiplex PCR; TCRdb's copy has only in-frame clones and lacks some. The table includes nearly 95,000 clones, over 70% detected once. As to treatment: oral pan-JAK inhibitor, 5-10 mg twice daily. Sorting from PBMCs produced CD4+ and CD8+ T cells. This sample was included in a study of CD8+ T cells in alopecia areata. Findings and caveats of the study: In scalp and blood, many expanded lesional clones persisted during tofacitinib.

CDR3 length: 14 residues. Germline CDR1 is MNHEY and CDR2 is SMNVEV (reference sequence). V lost 1 base and J lost 2, with 7 bases in between. The sequence derives from a human donor with alopecia areata. The chain has TRBV27 and TRBJ2-3; D gene unclear. The input for sequencing was CD8+ T cells sorted from blood, taken around week 44, from a patient treated with tofacitinib. CDR3 bases: TGTGCCAGCAGTTTATATAGTCCCACAGATACGCAGTATTTT. This codes for CASSLYSPTDTQYF.